This passage covers 28 T cell receptor beta chains from one sample sequenced in a study of T cells after yellow fever vaccination. Each CDR3 protein is one row after TCRdb ran MiXCR on the 5' RACE reads. The sample has roughly 500,000 distinct CDR3 sequences; about 19% are singletons. Specimen: PBMCs, collected 15 days after the yellow fever booster vaccination. The receptors here all came from a young man who received the YFV17D yellow fever vaccine.

V and J are TRBV12-3 or TRBV12-4 and TRBJ2-7; 8 bases fit TRBD2. V was pared by 5 bases and J by 5 bases, with 5 bases of the junction left unmatched. CDR3 length: 13 amino acids. The CDR3 bases are TGTGCCAGCAGTGCCAGCGGGAGTGACGAGCAGTACTTC. This codes for CASSASGSDEQYF.

This clonotype was found a few times. The gene calls are TRBV7-9 and TRBJ2-5; TRBD2 matches 12 bases. With V trimmed by 4 bases and J by 6 bases, 9 bases remained unmatched. The germline CDR1 and CDR2 sequences are SEHNR and FQNEAQ (reference sequence). The CDR3 consists of 16 residues. The chain's CDR3 is CASSSSGLAGIKTQYF. The CDR3 DNA sequence: TGTGCCAGCAGCTCATCCGGACTAGCGGGAATAAAGACCCAGTACTTC.

This clonotype has more than one count but fewer than ten. The chain joins TRBV18 to TRBJ2-2, with TRBD1 matching 7 bases. From germline, CDR1 is KGHSH and CDR2 LQKENI. This CDR3 contains 15 residues. V shed 3 bases, J shed 3 bases, and the junction held 4 bases outside the gene matches. The DNA for the CDR3 is TGTGCCAGCTCACCGCTCACAGGGGACACCGGGGAGCTGTTTTTT. Amino acid sequence: CASSPLTGDTGELFF.

The chain carries TRBV12-3 or TRBV12-4 and TRBJ1-1, with D hard to call. This CDR3 is built from 12 residues. Trimming took off 10 bases at V and 0 bases at J, with 9 bases between the two ends. This CDR3 is CATGRMNTEAFF. CDR3 nucleotides: TGTGCCACCGGGAGAATGAACACTGAAGCTTTCTTT.

This clonotype was detected a few times. The gene calls are TRBV7-8 and TRBJ2-1; 11 nucleotides line up with TRBD2. The V segment lost 0 bases and the J segment 0 bases; nucleotides outside the gene matches: 10. There are 20 residues in the CDR3. Germline CDR1 and CDR2: SGHVS and FQNEAQ. In nucleotides, the CDR3 is TGTGCCAGCAGCTTAGCGGGGATCACTAGCGGGAGTTTCTCCTACAATGAGCAGTTCTTC. Its translation is CASSLAGITSGSFSYNEQFF.

The chain is built from TRBV29-1 and TRBJ2-1, with D unclear. Germline lookup yields CDR1 SQVTM and CDR2 ANQGSEA. CDR3 length: 12 residues. V lost 5 bases and J 10 bases, leaving 15 bases between the germline ends. For the CDR3, the DNA is TGCAGCGTTAGCCGACCCGCCAACGAGCAGTTCTTC. Amino acid sequence: CSVSRPANEQFF.

This clonotype was observed a few times. The gene calls are TRBV9 and TRBJ2-1; unclear D gene. CDR3 size: 15 residues. Trimming cost V 0 bases and J 8 bases, with 15 bases left between them. Germline CDR1 is SGDLS and CDR2 is YYNGEE. The CDR3 here is CASSVGRSTWDEQFF. The CDR3 nucleotides are TGTGCCAGCAGCGTAGGTCGGTCGACCTGGGATGAGCAGTTCTTC.

This clonotype was seen repeatedly, ten times or more. This rearrangement joins TRBV7-8 to TRBJ2-7; D call uncertain. Trimming cost V 2 bases and J 4 bases, with 3 bases left between them. The germline CDR1 and CDR2 sequences are SGHVS and FQNEAQ. CDR3 length: 11 amino acids. CDR3 nucleotides: TGTGCCAGCAGCTTATGGTACGAGCAGTACTTC. Translating gives CASSLWYEQYF.

The chain couples TRBV30 to TRBJ2-3, with D perhaps TRBD1 or TRBD2 (5 bases each). This CDR3 contains 14 residues. Germline-derived CDR1 and CDR2 are GTSNPN and SVGIG (reference sequence). The CDR3 sequence is CARKGSGKADTQYF. As DNA, the CDR3 is TGTGCTCGGAAGGGGTCGGGAAAGGCAGATACGCAGTATTTT.

This clonotype was counted between two and nine times. The rearrangement links TRBV20-1 to TRBJ2-7; D is unresolved. The V gene's germline CDR1 is DFQATT and CDR2 SNEGSKA (reference sequence). The CDR3 loop spans 15 amino acids. V lost 2 bases to trimming and J lost 2 bases, with 16 bases between them. DNA for the CDR3: TGCAGTGCTAGAAACCCGGGCTCCAACCCCTACGAGCAGTACTTC. The encoded protein is CSARNPGSNPYEQYF.

The sample holds a few counts of this clonotype. One end of the junction varies from germline; a read error may be responsible. The chain recombines TRBV5-1 with TRBJ2-5; a weak D match, TRBD2 (6 bases). This CDR3 contains 14 residues. From germline, CDR1 is SGHRS and CDR2 YFSETQ. In DNA form, the CDR3 reads TGTGCCAGCAGCTTGGGGACTTCTCAAGAGACCCAGTACTTC. Encoded protein: CASSLGTSQETQYF.

Comments on this clonotype: Because the CDR3 is missing its conserved closing phenylalanine or tryptophan, this is likely a read error. The genes are TRBV7-6 and TRBJ2-7; D gene uncertain. V was clipped by 5 bases and J by 2 bases, with 10 bases between them. The CDR3 covers 13 residues. The V gene's germline CDR1 is SGHVS and CDR2 FNYEAQ. The CDR3 bases are TGTGCCAGCAGCACCGGACCGACCTACGAGCAGTACTCC. This gives the protein CASSTGPTYEQYS.

In regard to this clonotype: One end of the junction does not line up with germline, which may come from a read error. This sequence joins TRBV15 and TRBJ1-2; 8 bases align to TRBD1. The CDR3 contains 13 residues. Germline CDR1 is LNHNV and CDR2 is YYDKDF (reference sequence). CDR3 sequence: CATSRDRTGLKSF. CDR3 bases: TGTGCCACCAGCAGAGATCGGACAGGGCTGAAGTCCTTC.

CDR3 region: CASTHHGQPYNEQFF. The DNA for the CDR3 is TGTGCCAGCACCCACCACGGACAGCCCTACAATGAGCAGTTCTTC. The chain recombines TRBV6-2 or TRBV6-3 with TRBJ2-1, with a tentative D call TRBD1 (6 bases). The length of the CDR3 is 15 residues. Deletions cut 7 bases from V and 2 bases from J, with 15 bases between. Germline V gives CDR1 MNHEY, CDR2 SVGEGT.

This sequence joins TRBV18 and TRBJ2-7, with D unresolved. The CDR3 covers 13 residues. Germline CDR1 is KGHSH and CDR2 is LQKENI. The ends were cut back, 3 bases at V and 6 bases at J, with 12 bases in the middle. The CDR3 nucleotides read TGTGCCAGCTCACCGCAATCTCGGGCCGAGCAGTACTTC. Protein product: CASSPQSRAEQYF.

This clonotype was picked up a small number of times. The rearrangement joins TRBV7-8 to TRBJ2-4; TRBD2 matches 7 bases. CDR1 SGHVS and CDR2 FQNEAQ come from the germline V gene. After removal of 5 bases from V and 4 bases from J, the junction contained 8 bases not matched to a gene. This CDR3 spans 15 amino acids. This chain's CDR3 is CASSITSEAKNIQYF. CDR3 coding DNA: TGTGCCAGCAGCATCACTAGCGAAGCTAAAAACATTCAGTACTTC.

The rearrangement joins TRBV12-3 or TRBV12-4 to TRBJ2-7; D is possibly TRBD2 (6 bases). CDR3 length: 17 residues. Trimming took 3 bases from V and 7 from J, leaving 25 bases between them. As DNA, the CDR3 is TGTGCCAGCAGTTTCAGGCCAGCTAGACTAGGGCCGGGGGAGCAGTACTTC. Translating gives CASSFRPARLGPGEQYF.

The sample holds a few counts of this clonotype. The chain has TRBV6-1 and TRBJ2-7, with a weak D call TRBD2 (6 bases). Trimming removed 7 bases at V and 3 bases at J, with 13 bases between. Germline CDR1 reads MNHNS; CDR2 reads SASEGT. The CDR3 runs 13 residues. The CDR3 DNA reads as TGTGCCAGCAACAAAGCGGGTAACTACGAGCAGTACTTC. Amino acid sequence: CASNKAGNYEQYF.

The rearrangement links TRBV20-1 to TRBJ2-3; 7 bases fit TRBD2. Germline CDR1 DFQATT, CDR2 SNEGSKA (reference sequence). The CDR3 runs to 15 residues. Trimming removed 6 bases from V and 0 bases from J; junction bases left unmatched: 9. CDR3 sequence reads: CSASPLAESTDTQYF. The CDR3 bases are TGCAGTGCAAGCCCCCTAGCGGAGAGCACAGATACGCAGTATTTT.

J is TRBJ2-5 and V is TRBV5-6; D call uncertain. Trimming took 0 bases from V and 5 from J, leaving 11 bases between them. Germline V CDR1 and CDR2: SGHDT, YYEEEE. The CDR3 is 14 residues long. The CDR3 nucleotides read TGTGCCAGCAGCTTGGGGTCCGTGAGGGAGACCCAGTACTTC. Amino acid sequence: CASSLGSVRETQYF.

This clonotype was seen a handful of times. The genes are TRBV7-2 and TRBJ1-3; D not certain. CDR3 length: 17 residues. V lost 1 base and J 2 bases, leaving 15 bases between the germline ends. Germline V gives CDR1 SGHTA, CDR2 FQGNSA. The CDR3 nucleotides read TGTGCCAGCAGCTTAGGTTCCCTAAGCAGCACTGGAAACACCATATATTTT. As protein: CASSLGSLSSTGNTIYF.

This clonotype was counted between two and nine times. This rearrangement joins TRBV7-2 to TRBJ2-1; maybe TRBD2 (6 bases). The CDR3 runs 14 residues. CDR1 is SGHTA, CDR2 FQGNSA, per germline. Between the trimmed V and J ends, which lost 7 bases and 9 bases, there was a span of 19 bases. CDR3 coding DNA: TGTGCCAGCACCCCATATACGGGAGAGGGTGAGCAGTTCTTC. It is translated as CASTPYTGEGEQFF.

This clonotype was observed many times. The chain combines TRBV7-8 with TRBJ2-1; D gene ambiguous. The CDR3 runs to 12 residues. Trimming cost V 5 bases and J 3 bases, with 5 bases left between them. CDR1 SGHVS and CDR2 FQNEAQ come from the germline V gene. CDR3 amino acids: CASSTNYNEQFF. The CDR3 nucleotides read TGTGCCAGCAGCACCAACTACAATGAGCAGTTCTTC. Combining the CDR3 with reference TRBV7-8 and TRBJ2-1 gives the whole variable domain GAGVSQSPRYKVAKRGQDVALRCDPISGHVSLFWYQQALGQGPEFLTYFQNEAQLDKSGLPSDRFFAERPEGSVSTLKIQRTQQEDSAVYLCASSTNYNEQFFGPGTRLTVL.

This clonotype was counted many times. One junction end disagrees with the germline gene, perhaps due to a read error. The gene calls are TRBV5-1 and TRBJ2-5, with 9 bases aligning to TRBD1. CDR3 length: 14 amino acids. Germline CDR1 SGHRS, CDR2 YFSETQ. DNA for the CDR3: TGTGCCAGCAGCTTGGGACAGGGTGGGGAGACCCAGTACTTC. Amino acid sequence: CASSLGQGGETQYF.

The V gene is TRBV7-2, the J gene TRBJ1-1; D ambiguous. Germline V gene lookup returns CDR1 SGHTA and CDR2 FQGNSA. Trimming left V 3 bases short and J 4 bases short, with 9 bases between. CDR3 length equals 13 residues. The CDR3 DNA follows: TGTGCCAGCAGCTTGGGGTATGCCACTGAAGCTTTCTTT. It yields the protein CASSLGYATEAFF.

The sample holds a few counts of this clonotype. V is TRBV15 and J is TRBJ2-6; D not resolved. V was cut by 7 bases and J by 0 bases, with 7 bases left in between. This CDR3 is built from 14 residues. Germline loops: CDR1 LNHNV, CDR2 YYDKDF (reference sequence). The CDR3 sequence: CATTDPSGANVLTF. The CDR3 coding sequence is TGTGCCACCACGGACCCCTCTGGGGCCAACGTCCTGACTTTC.

The chain employs TRBV25-1 and TRBJ1-4; D is undetermined. V lost 1 base to trimming and J lost 4 bases, with 10 bases between them. Germline values: CDR1 MGHDK, CDR2 SYGVNS. CDR3 length: 15 amino acids. CDR3 DNA sequence: TGTGCCAGCAGTGAATTCGTAGGGAGTAATGAAAAACTGTTTTTT. Protein sequence: CASSEFVGSNEKLFF.

The J gene is TRBJ2-1, the V gene TRBV11-2, with TRBD2 identical over 9 bases. J was trimmed by 1 base and V by 1 base; bases with no gene match: 8. The CDR3 is 18 residues long. CDR1 and CDR2 (germline): SGHAT, FQNNGV. The CDR3 nucleotides are TGTGCCAGCAGCTTAGTCCTAGCGGGGAAACTATCCTACAATGAGCAGTTCTTC. Translating it yields CASSLVLAGKLSYNEQFF. The complete variable domain, with remaining parts taken from reference TRBV11-2 and TRBJ2-1, reads EAGVAQSPRYKIIEKRQSVAFWCNPISGHATLYWYQQILGQGPKLLIQFQNNGVVDDSQLPKDRFSAERLKGVDSTLKIQPAKLEDSAVYLCASSLVLAGKLSYNEQFFGPGTRLTVL.